Below are 21 T cell receptor beta chains sequenced from a single sample in a study of regulatory T cells in long-lasting Graves disease. Time point in this sample: newly diagnosed GD, antithyroid drugs for less than 3 months. The TCR library was prepared using RNA isolated from PBMCs. Construction of the TCR beta libraries employed iRepertoire HTBI primers in conjunction with Arm-PCR of CDR3 regions. MiXCR was run by TCRdb on the multiplex PCR reads, yielding one entry per CDR3 protein. The sample holds approximately 250,000 distinct CDR3 sequences, 15% to 20% seen once. The sequencing here drew on peripheral blood mononuclear cells (PBMCs), taken at new diagnosis, from a patient treated with antithyroid drugs. All receptors come from a female donor with Graves disease.

The J gene is TRBJ2-3, the V gene TRBV3-1, with D tentatively TRBD1 (5 bases). CDR1 and CDR2 (germline): LGHDT, YNNKEL (reference sequence). The CDR3 runs 15 residues. V was trimmed by 2 bases and J by 4 bases, leaving 13 bases between them. In DNA form, the CDR3 reads TGTGCCAGCAGCCAACAGGGTTTTAGTGCAGATACGCAGTATTTT. Translating it yields CASSQQGFSADTQYF.

Ten or more counts support this clonotype. The chain links TRBV7-2 to TRBJ1-6; unclear D gene. Germline CDR1 SGHTA, CDR2 FQGNSA. The CDR3 runs 17 residues. The ends were cut back, 1 base at V and 0 bases at J, with 10 bases in the middle. The CDR3 is CASSLDPPSSYNSPLHF. CDR3 coding DNA: TGTGCCAGCAGCTTAGATCCGCCAAGCTCCTATAATTCACCCCTCCACTTT.

DNA for the CDR3: TGTGCCAGTAGCGGTCAGACAGGGTTCCATCAGCCCCAGCATTTT. Amino acid sequence: CASSGQTGFHQPQHF. The chain has TRBV19 and TRBJ1-5; TRBD1 agrees at 7 bases. This CDR3 has 15 residues. V dropped 6 bases and J dropped 5; count of bases not matched to a gene: 10. Germline values: CDR1 LNHDA, CDR2 SQIVND (reference sequence).

In this sample, this clonotype turned up many times. This rearrangement joins TRBV2 to TRBJ2-3; no clear D gene. Germline lookup yields CDR1 SNHLY and CDR2 FYNNEI. This CDR3 spans 12 amino acids. V was pared by 7 bases and J by 0 bases, with 5 bases between. This CDR3 is CASNPSTDTQYF. DNA of the CDR3: TGTGCCAGCAATCCTAGCACAGATACGCAGTATTTT.

The V and J genes are TRBV7-2 and TRBJ2-1; D unresolved. The CDR3 length is 13 residues. V was shortened by 1 base and J by 10 bases, with 11 bases between the two germline ends. From germline, CDR1 is SGHTA and CDR2 FQGNSA. The CDR3 spells CASSLGGQKEQFF. CDR3 DNA: TGTGCCAGCAGCTTAGGTGGGCAGAAGGAGCAGTTCTTC.

A remark on this clonotype: With a much larger clone just one base away, this may be a read error. V is TRBV7-9 and J is TRBJ1-4; maybe TRBD1 (5 bases). The germline V gene encodes CDR1 SEHNR and CDR2 FQNEAQ (reference sequence). The CDR3 sequence is 15 residues long. The CDR3 is CAISPPEAGTEKLFF. CDR3 DNA: TGTGCCATCAGCCCTCCCGAGGCAGGGACTGAAAAACTGTTTTTT.

At least ten counts were recorded for this clonotype. This chain joins TRBV7-9 and TRBJ2-3; a possible D gene is TRBD2 (7 bases). The CDR3 is 13 residues long. Germline V lookup: CDR1 SEHNR, CDR2 FQNEAQ (reference sequence). Trimming left V 4 bases short and J 6 bases short, with 11 bases between. The chain's CDR3 is CASSWEGGDTQYF. DNA of the CDR3: TGTGCCAGCAGCTGGGAGGGGGGGGATACGCAGTATTTT. The variable domain in full, with the rest retrieved from reference TRBV7-9 and TRBJ2-3, is DTGVSQNPRHKITKRGQNVTFRCDPISEHNRLYWYRQTLGQGPEFLTYFQNEAQLEKSRLLSDRFSAERPKGSFSTLEIQRTEQGDSAMYLCASSWEGGDTQYFGPGTRLTVL.

Comment on this clonotype: A read error likely explains this, since a far larger clone differs by one base. The CDR3 DNA sequence: TGTGCCAGCAGTGTCAATACACGGAACTATATCCGCGTTGGGTTCTATGGCTACACCTTC. Translation: CASSVNTRNYIRVGFYGYTF. This rearrangement joins TRBV12-3 or TRBV12-4 to TRBJ1-2; D ambiguous. V was shortened by 5 bases and J by 4 bases, with 32 bases between the two germline ends. This CDR3 spans 20 amino acids.

This clonotype was observed many times. The genes are TRBV30 and TRBJ2-1; D is possibly TRBD1 or TRBD2 (5 bases each). The germline V gene encodes CDR1 GTSNPN and CDR2 SVGIG (reference sequence). V lost 3 bases to trimming and J lost 4 bases, with 13 bases between them. The CDR3 consists of 14 residues. The CDR3 spells CAWSRDARYNEQFF. For the CDR3, the DNA is TGTGCCTGGAGCCGGGACGCAAGATACAATGAGCAGTTCTTC.

This clonotype was counted ten times or more. This chain joins TRBV20-1 and TRBJ2-1; 7 nucleotides align to TRBD1. The length of the CDR3 is 13 residues. Germline CDR1 reads DFQATT; CDR2 reads SNEGSKA (reference sequence). V shed 0 bases, J shed 9 bases, and the junction held 5 bases outside the gene matches. The CDR3 loop is CSARDLQGTEQFF. CDR3 in DNA: TGCAGTGCTAGAGATCTACAGGGGACTGAGCAGTTCTTC.

This clonotype has a count of ten or more. The rearrangement joins TRBV2 to TRBJ2-3; D gene ambiguous. Germline CDR1 is SNHLY and CDR2 is FYNNEI. The CDR3 spans 13 residues. V dropped 7 bases and J dropped 2 bases, with 10 bases sitting between them. The DNA of the CDR3 is TGTGCCAGCAACGGAGTATTCACAGATACGCAGTATTTT. Translated, it gives CASNGVFTDTQYF.

This clonotype occurred many times. J is TRBJ1-5 and V is TRBV24-1; D call uncertain. CDR3 length equals 14 residues. V lost 4 bases and J lost 0, with 6 bases in between. Germline V gives CDR1 KGHDR, CDR2 SFDVKD. The CDR3 sequence: CATSDRNSNQPQHF. Here the CDR3 DNA reads TGTGCCACCAGTGACAGGAATAGCAATCAGCCCCAGCATTTT.

The chain carries TRBV6-1 and TRBJ1-5; possible D gene TRBD1, 6 bases. Trimming stripped 6 bases from V and 2 bases from J, with 14 bases between. The CDR3 is 15 residues long. In germline, CDR1 is MNHNS, CDR2 SASEGT. The CDR3 nucleotides are TGTGCCAGCAGACGGACAGTTGAGGGCAATCAGCCCCAGCATTTT. Its protein is CASRRTVEGNQPQHF.

This clonotype has ten or more counts. V gene TRBV7-2 combines with J gene TRBJ2-7; D is unclear. The germline V gene has CDR1 SGHTA and CDR2 FQGNSA. The CDR3 spans 15 residues. The ends were cut back, 5 bases at V and 1 base at J, with 15 bases in the middle. The DNA for the CDR3 is TGTGCCAGCAGCCCCTCCTCCGGGCGATCCTACGAGCAGTACTTC. Protein: CASSPSSGRSYEQYF. The variable domain in full, completed from reference TRBV7-2 and TRBJ2-7, reads GAGVSQSPSNKVTEKGKDVELRCDPISGHTALYWYRQSLGQGLEFLIYFQGNSAPDKSGLPSDRFSAERTGGSVSTLTIQRTQQEDSAVYLCASSPSSGRSYEQYFGPGTRLTVT.

The V gene is TRBV20-1, the J gene TRBJ1-1, with 11 nucleotides matching TRBD1. Germline V lookup: CDR1 DFQATT, CDR2 SNEGSKA (reference sequence). The ends lost 1 base at V and 6 bases at J; junction bases unmatched: 1. CDR3 length: 13 amino acids. Written as DNA, the CDR3 is TGCAGTGCTAGAGGGGGACAGGGGGCTGAAGCTTTCTTT. This encodes CSARGGQGAEAFF.

This clonotype was found many times. The rearrangement joins TRBV19 to TRBJ2-1, with 13 positions matching TRBD2. In germline, CDR1 is LNHDA, CDR2 SQIVND (reference sequence). V was pared by 3 bases and J by 0 bases, with 2 bases of the junction left unmatched. The length of the CDR3 is 17 residues. The DNA of the CDR3 is TGTGCCAGTAGTATGGGACTAGCGGGGAACTCCTACAATGAGCAGTTCTTC. Translated: CASSMGLAGNSYNEQFF. Full variable domain (outside the CDR3, taken from reference TRBV19 and TRBJ2-1): DGGITQSPKYLFRKEGQNVTLSCEQNLNHDAMYWYRQDPGQGLRLIYYSQIVNDFQKGDIAEGYSVSREKKESFPLTVTSAQKNPTAFYLCASSMGLAGNSYNEQFFGPGTRLTVL.

This clonotype has at least ten counts. The chain employs TRBV11-2 and TRBJ2-2; D unclear. Germline-derived CDR1 and CDR2 are SGHAT and FQNNGV. The CDR3 sequence is 16 residues long. V was clipped by 0 bases and J by 1 base, with 9 bases between them. The CDR3 DNA reads TGTGCCAGCAGCTTAGAGGACCCTAGGAACACCGGGGAGCTGTTTTTT. Amino acids: CASSLEDPRNTGELFF.

This clonotype was counted at least ten times. The V call is TRBV20-1, the J call TRBJ1-1; D is unclear. Trimming cost V 6 bases and J 0 bases, with 14 bases left between them. The V gene's germline CDR1 is DFQATT and CDR2 SNEGSKA (reference sequence). The CDR3 sequence is 14 residues long. The CDR3 DNA sequence: TGCAGTGCGCTAAAAGGACTGATGAACACTGAAGCTTTCTTT. It codes for CSALKGLMNTEAFF.

This clonotype showed up just a few times. The rearrangement joins TRBV25-1 to TRBJ2-5; 9 nucleotides align to TRBD1. The ends lost 3 bases at V and 4 bases at J; junction bases unmatched: 3. Germline V lookup: CDR1 MGHDK, CDR2 SYGVNS. The CDR3 spans 14 residues. CDR3 DNA: TGTGCCAGCAGTGAGGACAGGGGAGGAGAGACCCAGTACTTC. As protein: CASSEDRGGETQYF.

This clonotype was observed at least ten times. The chain joins TRBV28 to TRBJ1-4, with TRBD1 as a possible D gene (5 bases). The V end lost 4 bases, the J end lost 1 base, and 10 bases lay between the germline ends. The V gene's germline CDR1 is MDHEN and CDR2 SYDVKM. The CDR3 totals 15 residues. The CDR3 reads CASSSPTETNEKLFF. The CDR3 DNA reads TGTGCCAGCAGTTCACCGACAGAAACTAATGAAAAACTGTTTTTT.

There are many counts of this clonotype. The CDR3 sequence is CASSITRLETQYF. CDR3 DNA sequence: TGTGCCAGCAGCATCACTAGGCTCGAGACCCAGTACTTC. This chain connects TRBV7-2 to TRBJ2-5, with a weak D call TRBD2 (5 bases). CDR3 length equals 13 residues. Trimming took off 5 bases at V and 5 bases at J, with 12 bases between the two ends. Per the germline V gene, CDR1 is SGHTA and CDR2 is FQGNSA.